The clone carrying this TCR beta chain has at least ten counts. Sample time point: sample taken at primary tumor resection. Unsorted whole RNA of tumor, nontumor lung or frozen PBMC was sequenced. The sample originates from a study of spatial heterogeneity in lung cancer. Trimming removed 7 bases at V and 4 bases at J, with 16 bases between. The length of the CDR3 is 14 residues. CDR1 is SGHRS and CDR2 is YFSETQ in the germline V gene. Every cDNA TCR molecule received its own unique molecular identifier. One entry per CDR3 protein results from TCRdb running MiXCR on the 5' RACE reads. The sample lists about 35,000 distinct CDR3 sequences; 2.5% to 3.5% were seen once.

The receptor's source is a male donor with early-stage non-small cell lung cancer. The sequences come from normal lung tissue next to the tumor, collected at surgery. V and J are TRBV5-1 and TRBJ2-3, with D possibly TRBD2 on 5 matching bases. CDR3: CASGPNLGADTQYF. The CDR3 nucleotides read TGCGCCAGCGGGCCCAACTTGGGAGCAGATACGCAGTATTTT.